A selection of T cell receptor beta chains follows, all from one sample in a study of response to subunit inactivated influenza vaccine. A single record per CDR3 protein comes from TCRdb applying MiXCR to the RT-PCR reads. This sample yields approximately 310,000 distinct CDR3 sequences, of which less than 25% are seen a single time; roughly 10% belongs to the top ten. Sequenced material: PBMCs from blood, taken approximately 20 months after vaccination. All receptors come from a man between 50 and 75 years old who received an inactivated influenza vaccine. Each CDR3 is given with its conserved first and last residue. D genes are given only for firm matches. The size field is filled for only some rows; it gives once, few, many or a size class.

CDR3aa | CDR3nt | j_gene | v_gene | d_gene | abundance
CAIRQATENYEQYF | TGTGCCATCAGACAGGCGACAGAGAATTACGAGCAGTACTTC | TRBJ2-7 | TRBV10-3 | - | -
CSAEGRQVGNTIYF | TGCAGTGCAGAGGGCCGCCAAGTCGGAAACACCATATATTTT | TRBJ1-3 | TRBV20-1 | - | -
CASRVQGGETQYF | TGTGCCAGCAGGGTTCAGGGCGGAGAGACCCAGTACTTC | TRBJ2-5 | TRBV6-1 | - | -
CSAARIGAVANEKLFF | TGCAGTGCTGCCCGCATTGGGGCGGTGGCTAATGAAAAACTGTTTTTT | TRBJ1-4 | TRBV20-1 | - | -
CASSDRVVDTQYF | TGCGCCAGCAGTGACAGGGTGGTGGATACGCAGTATTTT | TRBJ2-3 | TRBV10-2 | - | few
CASSKWTADNEQFF | TGCGCCAGCAGCAAGTGGACGGCCGACAATGAGCAGTTCTTC | TRBJ2-1 | TRBV5-1 | - | few
CASSYLRAGVGGYTF | TGTGCCAGCAGTTACCTTAGGGCAGGGGTGGGTGGCTACACCTTC | TRBJ1-2 | TRBV6-5 | - | few
CASSYSRGTGETQYF | TGTGCCAGCAGTTACTCGAGGGGGACGGGAGAGACCCAGTACTTC | TRBJ2-5 | TRBV6-5 | - | -
CASSLSQGLGAFF | TGTGCCAGCAGTTTAAGTCAGGGGCTTGGAGCTTTCTTT | TRBJ1-1 | TRBV12-3/TRBV12-4 | - | many
CASSISRGRSGLRAFF | TGTGCCAGTAGTATAAGCAGGGGCCGGTCGGGGTTGCGAGCTTTCTTT | TRBJ1-1 | TRBV19 | - | -
CASSLRTSGGRTDTQYF | TGTGCCAGCAGTCTCCGGACTAGCGGGGGTCGCACAGATACGCAGTATTTT | TRBJ2-3 | TRBV27 | TRBD2 | few
CAIPSGGQETQYF | TGTGCCATTCCTAGCGGGGGACAGGAGACCCAGTACTTC | TRBJ2-5 | TRBV2 | TRBD2 | -
CAWSGQEKAYEQYF | TGTGCCTGGAGTGGGCAGGAGAAAGCCTACGAGCAGTACTTC | TRBJ2-7 | TRBV30 | - | -
CASSSGGSSYEQYF | TGCGCCAGCAGTAGCGGGGGAAGCTCCTACGAGCAGTACTTC | TRBJ2-7 | TRBV10-2 | TRBD2 | -
CASSTSGEQFF | TGTGCCAGCAGTACCTCGGGTGAGCAGTTCTTC | TRBJ2-1 | TRBV12-3/TRBV12-4 | - | -
CASSLAGGASGYTF | TGTGCCAGCAGCTTAGCGGGGGGCGCAAGCGGCTACACCTTC | TRBJ1-2 | TRBV11-2 | - | few
CASSRTGGYSYEQYF | TGTGCCAGCAGTAGGACAGGGGGCTACTCCTACGAGCAGTACTTC | TRBJ2-7 | TRBV27 | TRBD1 | few
CASLQGVTGELFF | TGCGCCAGCCTACAGGGGGTCACCGGGGAGCTGTTTTTT | TRBJ2-2 | TRBV10-2 | TRBD1 | few
CAISGQGRSGNTIYF | TGTGCCATCAGTGGACAGGGTCGCTCTGGAAACACCATATATTTT | TRBJ1-3 | TRBV10-3 | TRBD1 | -
CAWSVTSVGTEAFF | TGTGCCTGGAGTGTAACTTCCGTGGGCACTGAAGCTTTCTTT | TRBJ1-1 | TRBV30 | - | few
CATSLGPMNTEAFF | TGTGCCACCAGTCTCGGACCCATGAACACTGAAGCTTTCTTT | TRBJ1-1 | TRBV24-1 | - | few
CSASGQGTIQPQHF | TGCAGTGCTAGTGGACAGGGAACGATTCAGCCCCAGCATTTT | TRBJ1-5 | TRBV20-1 | TRBD1 | -
CASLERVRGNEQFF | TGTGCCAGCCTGGAGCGGGTCCGTGGTAATGAGCAGTTCTTC | TRBJ2-1 | TRBV6-1 | - | many
CASSEGGSFYNEQFF | TGTGCCAGCAGTGAAGGCGGGAGCTTCTACAATGAGCAGTTCTTC | TRBJ2-1 | TRBV2 | TRBD2 | -
CSASAGSTDTQYF | TGCAGTGCTAGCGCGGGAAGCACAGATACGCAGTATTTT | TRBJ2-3 | TRBV20-1 | - | few
CASSQGAYQYYEQYF | TGCGCCAGCAGCCAAGGGGCATACCAGTACTACGAGCAGTACTTC | TRBJ2-7 | TRBV4-3 | - | -
CASSALTGSPYEQYF | TGTGCCAGCAGCGCCCTAACTGGTTCTCCTTACGAGCAGTACTTC | TRBJ2-7 | TRBV7-9 | - | -
CASIRNGFPGSEQFF | TGTGCCAGCATTAGAAATGGCTTCCCTGGAAGTGAGCAGTTCTTC | TRBJ2-1 | TRBV12-3/TRBV12-4 | - | -
CASSPRDTSYEQYF | TGTGCCAGCTCACCCCGGGACACATCCTACGAGCAGTACTTC | TRBJ2-7 | TRBV18 | - | -
CATSTLARDTQYF | TGTGCCACCAGCACTCTAGCGAGAGATACGCAGTATTTT | TRBJ2-3 | TRBV15 | - | -
CAISDRIFYEQYF | TGTGCCATCAGTGACCGCATTTTCTACGAGCAGTACTTC | TRBJ2-7 | TRBV10-3 | - | -
CASSPRQGDTQYF | TGTGCCAGCTCACCACGCCAGGGCGATACGCAGTATTTT | TRBJ2-3 | TRBV18 | - | -
CAISLGAGQGNTIYF | TGTGCCATCAGCCTAGGCGCAGGGCAAGGAAACACCATATATTTT | TRBJ1-3 | TRBV10-3 | - | many
CASSQEATTNEKLFF | TGCGCCAGCAGCCAAGAGGCCACAACTAATGAAAAACTGTTTTTT | TRBJ1-4 | TRBV4-3 | - | -
CASSPMDPGKIPYEQYF | TGTGCCAGCAGTCCTATGGATCCGGGAAAAATCCCCTACGAGCAGTACTTC | TRBJ2-7 | TRBV28 | - | few
CAIKNMVGELFF | TGTGCCATCAAGAATATGGTCGGGGAGCTGTTTTTT | TRBJ2-2 | TRBV10-3 | - | -
CASSRTGPSNQPQHF | TGTGCCAGTAGTAGGACAGGGCCTAGCAATCAGCCCCAGCATTTT | TRBJ1-5 | TRBV19 | TRBD1 | few